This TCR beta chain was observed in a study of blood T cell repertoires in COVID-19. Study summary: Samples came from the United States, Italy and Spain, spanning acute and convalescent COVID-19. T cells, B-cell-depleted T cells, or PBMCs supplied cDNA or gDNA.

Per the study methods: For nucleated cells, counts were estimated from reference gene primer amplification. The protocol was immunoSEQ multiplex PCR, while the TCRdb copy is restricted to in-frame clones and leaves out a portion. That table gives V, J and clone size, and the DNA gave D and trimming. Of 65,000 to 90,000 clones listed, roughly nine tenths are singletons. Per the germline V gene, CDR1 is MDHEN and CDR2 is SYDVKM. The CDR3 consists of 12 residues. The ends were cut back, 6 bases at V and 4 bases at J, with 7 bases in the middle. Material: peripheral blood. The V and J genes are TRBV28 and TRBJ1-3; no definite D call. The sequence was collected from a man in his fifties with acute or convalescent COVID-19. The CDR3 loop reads CASSPEGNTIYF. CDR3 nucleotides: TGTGCCAGCAGCCCGGAGGGAAACACCATATATTTT. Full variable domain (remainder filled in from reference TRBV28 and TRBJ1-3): DVKVTQSSRYLVKRTGEKVFLECVQDMDHENMFWYRQDPGLGLRLIYFSYDVKMKEKGDIPEGYSVSREKKERFSLILESASTNQTSMYLCASSPEGNTIYFGEGSWLTVV.